Shown below are 20 T cell receptor beta chains from a single sample sequenced in a study of response to subunit inactivated influenza vaccine. In TCRdb, the RT-PCR reads were re-called with MiXCR into one record per CDR3 protein. The table records about 800,000 distinct CDR3 sequences, 21% of them present only once. The sequences come from PBMCs from blood, collected more than 4 days after vaccination. Receptors were obtained from a man aged 45-60 years who received an inactivated influenza vaccine.

This clonotype was found a few times. The chain is built from TRBV6-1 and TRBJ1-1; TRBD1 is a possible D gene (5 bases). The V end was cut by 7 bases, the J end by 1 base, with 16 bases between. The CDR3 sequence is 15 residues long. Per germline, CDR1 MNHNS and CDR2 SASEGT. CDR3 nucleotides: TGTGCCAGCACGGCGTGGGACGCGGGGAACACTGAAGCTTTCTTT. It specifies CASTAWDAGNTEAFF.

This clonotype was recorded a few times. V gene TRBV15 combines with J gene TRBJ1-6; no clear D. CDR1 LNHNV and CDR2 YYDKDF come from the germline V gene (reference sequence). The CDR3 contains 15 residues. Trimming shortened V by 0 bases and J by 7 bases, and 10 bases separated the two germline ends. CDR3 sequence: CATSRDPLQNSPLHF. The CDR3 region has the DNA TGTGCCACCAGCAGAGATCCGCTCCAGAATTCACCCCTCCACTTT.

This clonotype was found a few times. V and J are TRBV9 and TRBJ2-1; 9 nucleotides line up with TRBD2. V lost 0 bases and J lost 2; bases outside the gene matches: 12. Germline CDR1 is SGDLS and CDR2 is YYNGEE. CDR3 length equals 19 residues. The chain's CDR3 is CASSVAGVGLAGPYNEQFF. The DNA for the CDR3 is TGTGCCAGCAGCGTAGCTGGGGTGGGGCTAGCGGGGCCCTACAATGAGCAGTTCTTC.

The gene calls are TRBV5-1 and TRBJ1-5, with 9 bases lining up with TRBD1. CDR3 length equals 15 residues. Germline V lookup: CDR1 SGHRS, CDR2 YFSETQ. Unmatched junction bases numbered 3, after V lost 0 bases and J lost 5 bases. The CDR3 sequence: CASSLETGGDQPQHF. The CDR3 bases are TGCGCCAGCAGCTTGGAAACAGGGGGCGATCAGCCCCAGCATTTT.

This chain joins TRBV29-1 and TRBJ2-1, with D perhaps matching TRBD1 or TRBD2 (6 bases each). This CDR3 region has 13 residues. V shed 6 bases and J shed 9 bases, with 18 bases lying between them. CDR1 is SQVTM, CDR2 ANQGSEA, per germline. CDR3 protein: CSVAYREVGEQFF. For the CDR3, the DNA is TGCAGCGTCGCCTACAGGGAGGTGGGTGAGCAGTTCTTC.

The chain recombines TRBV20-1 with TRBJ2-7; 7 positions match TRBD2. This CDR3 spans 14 amino acids. Looked up from germline, CDR1 is DFQATT and CDR2 is SNEGSKA (reference sequence). The ends lost 3 bases at V and 3 bases at J; junction bases unmatched: 8. The CDR3 nucleotides are TGCAGTGCTAGGCACGGGAGGAACTTCTACGAGCAGTACTTC. As protein: CSARHGRNFYEQYF.

The table lists this clonotype with a few counts. CDR3 residues: CASSLELRDRGTEAFF. CDR3 DNA: TGTGCCAGCAGCTTGGAACTCCGGGACAGGGGCACTGAAGCTTTCTTT. The chain employs TRBV5-5 and TRBJ1-1; 10 bases line up with TRBD1. Germline lookup yields CDR1 SGHKS and CDR2 YYEKEE (reference sequence). Germline trimming cut 0 bases from V and 4 bases from J; bases unmatched to any gene: 6. This CDR3 contains 16 residues. Full variable domain (remainder filled in from reference TRBV5-5 and TRBJ1-1): DAGVTQSPTHLIKTRGQQVTLRCSPISGHKSVSWYQQVLGQGPQFIFQYYEKEERGRGNFPDRFSARQFPNYSSELNVNALLLGDSALYLCASSLELRDRGTEAFFGQGTRLTVV.

This chain connects TRBV12-3 or TRBV12-4 to TRBJ1-2; a weak D match, TRBD1 (5 bases). Trimming shortened V by 1 base and J by 4 bases, and 10 bases separated the two germline ends. The CDR3 loop spans 14 amino acids. CDR3 in amino acids: CASSLDRLFYGYTF. CDR3 DNA: TGTGCCAGCAGTTTAGACAGGCTATTCTATGGCTACACCTTC.

The table lists this clonotype with a few counts. This chain joins TRBV6-2 or TRBV6-3 and TRBJ2-1; possibly TRBD2 for D (5 bases). The CDR3 has 13 amino acids. CDR1 is MNHEY, CDR2 SVGEGT, per germline. Trimming cost V 4 bases and J 9 bases, with 13 bases left between them. CDR3: CASSSVPRGEQFF. The CDR3 nucleotides read TGTGCCAGCAGTTCCGTCCCACGGGGTGAGCAGTTCTTC.

V and J are TRBV21-1 and TRBJ2-7; TRBD1 is the table's D call and was not checked against the DNA. TRBV21-1 is marked as a pseudogene. The CDR3 totals 16 residues. CDR3 in amino acids: CASSKPGQGPTYEQYF. CDR3 bases: TGTGCCAGCAGCAAACCGGGACAGGGGCCTACCTACGAGCAGTACTTC.

The V gene is TRBV7-9, the J gene TRBJ1-4; D possibly corresponds to TRBD1 (5 bases). Germline CDR1 is SEHNR and CDR2 is FQNEAQ (reference sequence). The CDR3 totals 13 residues. The V gene lost 5 bases and the J gene lost 11 bases, with 15 bases spanning the gap. The CDR3 reads CASSPTGAGKLFF. In nucleotides, the CDR3 is TGTGCCAGCAGCCCTACCGGGGCCGGCAAACTGTTTTTT. Full variable domain (remainder filled in from reference TRBV7-9 and TRBJ1-4): DTGVSQNPRHKITKRGQNVTFRCDPISEHNRLYWYRQTLGQGPEFLTYFQNEAQLEKSRLLSDRFSAERPKGSFSTLEIQRTEQGDSAMYLCASSPTGAGKLFFGSGTQLSVL.

This sequence joins TRBV4-1 and TRBJ2-4; 9 bases fit TRBD2. The V and J ends lost 4 bases and 5 bases, in that order; junction bases with no gene match: 12. The length of the CDR3 is 17 residues. CDR1 is MGHRA and CDR2 is YSYEKL in the germline V gene. The CDR3 region is CASSLQASGGTQNIQYF. CDR3 nucleotide sequence: TGCGCCAGCAGCCTCCAGGCCAGCGGGGGGACCCAAAACATTCAGTACTTC.

This clonotype was seen more than once but under ten times. The chain has TRBV11-1 and TRBJ2-1; TRBD1 matches 8 bases. The CDR3 length is 19 residues. Unmatched junction bases numbered 24, after V lost 5 bases and J lost 9 bases. Germline V CDR1 and CDR2: SGHAT, FQDESV (reference sequence). DNA of the CDR3: TGTGCCAGCAGCCCAAAAACAGGGGGTTGGCTCCCGGGCCGGGGTGAGCAGTTCTTC. Translating gives CASSPKTGGWLPGRGEQFF.

This clonotype was counted only a few times. The chain has TRBV9 and TRBJ2-7; 9 positions match TRBD1. CDR3 size: 15 residues. J lost 7 bases, V lost 0 bases, and 8 bases had no gene match. CDR1 is SGDLS, CDR2 YYNGEE, per germline. The CDR3 protein is CASSVVPTGGREQYF. CDR3 nucleotide sequence: TGTGCCAGCAGCGTAGTTCCGACAGGGGGTCGGGAGCAGTACTTC.

This clonotype was counted ten times or more. The V gene is TRBV4-2, the J gene TRBJ2-1; possible D gene TRBD1, 6 bases. V was cut by 3 bases and J by 8 bases, with 11 bases left in between. The CDR3 spans 13 residues. Germline lookup yields CDR1 LGHNA and CDR2 YNFKEQ. CDR3 loop: CASSHYRVDEQFF. The CDR3 bases are TGTGCCAGCAGCCATTACAGGGTCGATGAGCAGTTCTTC.

In this sample, this clonotype turned up many times. The chain carries TRBV28 and TRBJ2-1, with D perhaps matching TRBD1 (6 bases). The V end lost 6 bases, the J end lost 3 bases, and 15 bases lay between the germline ends. This CDR3 is 15 amino acids long. The germline gives CDR1 MDHEN, CDR2 SYDVKM. The CDR3: CASSRDTEVYNEQFF. In DNA, the CDR3 is TGTGCCAGCAGCAGGGACACCGAAGTCTACAATGAGCAGTTCTTC. Using reference TRBV28 and TRBJ2-1 for the parts outside the CDR3, the full variable domain is DVKVTQSSRYLVKRTGEKVFLECVQDMDHENMFWYRQDPGLGLRLIYFSYDVKMKEKGDIPEGYSVSREKKERFSLILESASTNQTSMYLCASSRDTEVYNEQFFGPGTRLTVL.

This clonotype was seen only a few times. The chain couples TRBV7-9 to TRBJ1-1; D unresolved. Deletions cut 6 bases from V and 0 bases from J, with 14 bases between. CDR1 is SEHNR, CDR2 FQNEAQ, per germline (reference sequence). The CDR3 loop spans 15 amino acids. Here the CDR3 DNA reads TGTGCCAGCAGTCCTCGAGGGTTCATGAACACTGAAGCTTTCTTT. This translates into CASSPRGFMNTEAFF.

The J gene is TRBJ1-1, the V gene TRBV12-3 or TRBV12-4, with D unclear. The length of the CDR3 is 16 residues. Trimming removed 1 base at V and 10 bases at J, with 22 bases between. This CDR3 reads CASSLEPRLRGSGAFF. CDR3 in DNA: TGTGCCAGCAGTTTAGAACCCAGACTCCGGGGTAGTGGAGCTTTCTTT.

The chain carries TRBV4-3 and TRBJ2-1; TRBD1 matches 10 bases. The CDR3 consists of 19 residues. The V gene's germline CDR1 is LGHNA and CDR2 YSLEER. V lost 0 bases to trimming and J lost 5 bases; unmatched junction nucleotides: 13. CDR3 loop: CASSQDDRGRDRGNNEQFF. CDR3 nucleotides: TGCGCCAGCAGCCAAGATGACCGAGGTCGGGACAGGGGTAACAATGAGCAGTTCTTC.

The table lists this clonotype with a few counts. The chain carries TRBV9 and TRBJ2-5; 11 bases agree with TRBD2. This CDR3 spans 17 amino acids. V shed 1 base and J 5 bases; nucleotides not matched to a gene: 10. Germline CDR1 reads SGDLS; CDR2 reads YYNGEE. In nucleotides, the CDR3 is TGTGCCAGCAGCGTAACTAGCGGGAGTTGGGCGGGGGAGACCCAGTACTTC. It encodes CASSVTSGSWAGETQYF.